This T cell receptor beta chain was identified during a study of metastatic and nonmetastatic thyroid tumors. Overall study context: From malignant and benign thyroid patients, repertoires in blood and in tumor or nodule tissue were compared.

CDR1 and CDR2 from the germline V gene are MDHEN and SYDVKM. V trimming: 6 bases; J trimming: 2 bases; junction bases outside the gene matches: 13. The CDR3 sequence is 18 residues long. Points from the study as a whole: As reported, TCR beta diversity in blood and tumor was significantly higher in malignant thyroid tumors than in benign nodules.

All patients were treatment-naive before thyroid surgery. This clone was detected ten times or more. Its antigen is currently unknown. Original methodology: Building a distant-metastasis classifier for papillary thyroid cancer drew on CDR3 differences across clinicopathological groups. MiXCR was used by TCRdb to re-call the PCR reads. Clone size and V and J calls follow TCRdb, not the original study. Found here are tens of thousands of clones, roughly 12% of them singletons; the top ten hold around 9%. This chain links TRBV28 with TRBJ1-2; 12 positions match TRBD1. This receptor was identified in a male donor with papillary thyroid cancer or a benign thyroid nodule (not recorded which). Some clones in this sample may be carry-over from other donors' samples. Material for sequencing was blood. Written as DNA, the CDR3 is TGTGCCAGCAGCCTCATTCCCGGGACAGGGGGCAAAAACTATGGCTACACCTTC. It is translated as CASSLIPGTGGKNYGYTF.